This T cell receptor (beta chain) is from a study of blood T cell repertoires in COVID-19. Study as a whole: Acute and convalescent COVID-19 samples came from the United States, Italy and Spain. PBMCs, B-cell-depleted T cells, or T cells provided the cDNA or gDNA that made up the material.

As originally analysed: Amplified reference gene primers provided the basis for estimating nucleated cell counts. TCRdb keeps only in-frame clones here, not all; method: immunoSEQ multiplex PCR. That table gives V, J and clone size, and the DNA gave D and trimming. The sample lists about 240,000 clones; 87% were seen once. The V gene's germline CDR1 is SGHNT and CDR2 YENEEA. V was trimmed by 5 bases and J by 0 bases, leaving 13 bases between them. CDR3 length equals 15 residues. The chain combines TRBV11-3 with TRBJ1-1; D is unresolved. Material: peripheral blood. The TCR comes from a man in his fifties or sixties who had recovered from COVID-19. CDR3 sequence reads: CASSTKGRMNTEAFF. The DNA of the CDR3 is TGTGCCAGCAGCACAAAAGGGAGGATGAACACTGAAGCTTTCTTT.